Detailed here is one T cell receptor beta chain. As yet, its antigen is unknown. Donation came from healthy HIV-negative adults that had no recent acute infections or vaccinations. The split of CD4+ cells yielded CD45RA+ naive and CD45RA-negative memory subsets. The data stem from a study of shared clonotypes between healthy human individuals. Study-level points and caveats: Larger richness was generally estimated for naive than memory subsets. A limitation of the genetic and exposure-history diversity represented arose from few donors.

Some clones are missing from TCRdb's copy, which holds only in-frame ones; the method was immunoSEQ multiplex PCR. Here the sample spans 2 million to 3 million clones, 93% being singletons. The germline V and J ends were trimmed by 3 bases and 7 bases, with 18 bases remaining between them. CDR3 size: 16 residues. CDR1 is MDHEN and CDR2 is SYDVKM in the germline V gene. This TCR was sampled from a man aged 18-30 years in good health. Some clones in this sample may be carry-over from other donors' samples. The V gene is TRBV28, the J gene TRBJ2-2, with a weak D call TRBD1 (6 bases). Specimen: naive CD4+ T cells from PBMCs. As for subset: CD45RA+ positively selected. CDR3 loop: CASSFFRGSSDGELFF. In DNA form, the CDR3 reads TGTGCCAGCAGTTTTTTCAGGGGATCTTCGGACGGGGAGCTGTTTTTT.